The rows below give T cell receptor beta chains drawn from one sample of a study of radiotherapy plus CTLA-4 blockade in lung cancer. Sequencing used immunoSEQ multiplex PCR; TCRdb keeps in-frame clones, though not all of them. The sample gives 60,000 or so clones, 77% of which show up once; approximately 4.3% is in the top ten. Sequenced material: peripheral blood, taken from a patient treated with radiotherapy plus ipilimumab. The receptors shown here come from a human donor with non-small cell lung cancer who had a partial response to radiotherapy plus ipilimumab. Each CDR3 is given with its conserved first and last residue. A D gene is named only where the DNA matches it firmly. Clone size, where shown, is once, few, many, or a class for clones that have expanded.

j_call clone_size v_call d_call cdr3_aa cdr3_nt
TRBJ2-7 few TRBV5-1 NA CASSPGNYEQYF TGCGCCAGCAGCCCGGGGAACTACGAGCAGTACTTC
TRBJ2-7 NA TRBV7-2 TRBD1 CASSRDRAIDSYEQYF TGTGCCAGCAGCCGTGACAGGGCGATTGATTCCTACGAGCAGTACTTC
TRBJ2-3 NA TRBV7-9 TRBD2 CASSSLLADPTDTQYF TGTGCCAGCAGCTCACTGCTAGCGGACCCCACAGATACGCAGTATTTT
TRBJ1-4 NA TRBV18 NA CASSPGADEKLFF TGTGCCAGCTCACCAGGGGCCGATGAAAAACTGTTTTTT
TRBJ1-5 NA TRBV19 NA CASSILDQPQHF TGTGCCAGTAGTATCCTAGATCAGCCCCAGCATTTT
TRBJ2-3 NA TRBV9 TRBD2 CASSVPTSGDTDTQYF TGTGCCAGCAGCGTTCCTACTAGCGGGGACACAGATACGCAGTATTTT
TRBJ1-4 NA TRBV19 TRBD1 CASSLNRGEEEKLFF TGTGCCAGTAGCCTTAACAGGGGAGAAGAAGAAAAACTGTTTTTT
TRBJ1-2 NA TRBV6-1 NA CASSLTGSNYGYTF TGTGCCAGCAGCCTAACAGGGTCCAACTATGGCTACACCTTC
TRBJ1-1 NA TRBV28 NA CASWRNTEAFF TGTGCCAGCTGGAGGAACACTGAAGCTTTCTTT
TRBJ2-7 few TRBV19 TRBD1 CASSDLSGTDSYEQYF TGTGCCAGTAGTGACCTTTCCGGGACAGACTCCTACGAGCAGTACTTC
TRBJ2-2 NA TRBV10-1 TRBD1 CASSVGGTGKTGELFF TGCGCCAGCAGTGTGGGCGGGACAGGTAAGACCGGGGAGCTGTTTTTT
TRBJ2-3 NA TRBV9 TRBD2 CASSVGNSGSDTQYF TGTGCCAGCAGCGTAGGGAATAGCGGGTCAGATACGCAGTATTTT
TRBJ2-1 NA TRBV10-3 NA CAILAQGVGEQFF TGTGCCATCTTAGCCCAGGGCGTGGGTGAGCAGTTCTTC
TRBJ2-7 NA TRBV6-5 TRBD2 CASSSGTSGGYEQYF TGTGCCAGCAGTTCTGGGACTAGCGGGGGCTACGAGCAGTACTTC
TRBJ2-3 NA TRBV7-9 TRBD2 CASSRASGADTQYF TGTGCCAGCTCCCGGGCTAGCGGCGCGGATACGCAGTATTTT
TRBJ2-2 NA TRBV15 NA CATSRAQGAGELFF TGTGCCACCAGCAGAGCCCAGGGCGCCGGGGAGCTGTTTTTT
TRBJ2-3 few TRBV7-9 TRBD1 CASSTRTGADTQYF TGTGCCAGCAGTACCAGGACAGGGGCCGATACGCAGTATTTT
TRBJ2-2 NA TRBV29-1 NA CSVGQLAGELFF TGCAGCGTTGGGCAGTTGGCCGGGGAGCTGTTTTTT
TRBJ2-5 NA TRBV28 NA CASSLIGRVQETQYF TGTGCCAGCAGTTTAATCGGTAGAGTCCAAGAGACCCAGTACTTC
TRBJ1-3 NA TRBV5-1 TRBD1 CASSFTTGDSGNTIYF TGCGCCAGCAGCTTCACCACAGGGGACTCTGGAAACACCATATATTTT
TRBJ2-1 NA TRBV7-2 NA CASSLGPLGAAEQFF TGTGCCAGCAGCTTAGGGCCCCTAGGGGCAGCTGAGCAGTTCTTC
TRBJ2-2 NA TRBV27 NA CASSSPGVLTGELFF TGTGCCAGCAGCTCGCCAGGGGTTTTGACCGGGGAGCTGTTTTTT
TRBJ1-3 few TRBV6-1 NA CASSPDRSPGNTIYF TGTGCCAGCAGTCCTGACAGGTCTCCTGGAAACACCATATATTTT
TRBJ1-5 NA TRBV19 TRBD1 CASSIDSEGTGSSTNQPQHF TGTGCCAGTAGTATAGATAGTGAGGGGACAGGTTCGTCCACCAATCAGCCCCAGCATTTT
TRBJ2-1 NA TRBV19 NA CASRTGVQGEQFF TGTGCCAGTAGGACAGGTGTGCAAGGTGAGCAGTTCTTC
TRBJ1-2 NA TRBV25-1 NA CASSDHGIQGGYTF TGTGCCAGCAGTGATCATGGAATTCAGGGTGGCTACACCTTC
TRBJ1-2 few TRBV6-5 NA CASSISENHYGYTF TGTGCCAGCTCCATTTCGGAGAACCACTATGGCTACACCTTC